The clone carrying this TCR beta chain was picked up one time. The antigen is unknown. These data are taken from a study of shared clonotypes between healthy human individuals. Study conclusions and caveats: Clonotype sharing among donors likely depends on sequencing depth.

Clones were read by immunoSEQ multiplex PCR, and TCRdb kept only the in-frame ones, dropping some. The sample has some 500,000 clones; about 96% are singletons. Trimming removed 6 bases from V and 0 bases from J, with 15 bases in between. The germline CDR1 and CDR2 sequences are MDHEN and SYDVKM. There are 15 residues in the CDR3. Sample: naive CD4+ T cells sorted from blood. Subset meaning: CD45RA+ positively selected. The clonotype was recovered from a woman aged 25 to 39 in good health. This sequence joins TRBV28 and TRBJ2-7; D is perhaps TRBD1 (5 bases). The chain's CDR3 is CASRSSGRSSYEQYF. DNA for the CDR3: TGTGCCAGCAGGTCCTCAGGGCGCAGCTCCTACGAGCAGTACTTC.